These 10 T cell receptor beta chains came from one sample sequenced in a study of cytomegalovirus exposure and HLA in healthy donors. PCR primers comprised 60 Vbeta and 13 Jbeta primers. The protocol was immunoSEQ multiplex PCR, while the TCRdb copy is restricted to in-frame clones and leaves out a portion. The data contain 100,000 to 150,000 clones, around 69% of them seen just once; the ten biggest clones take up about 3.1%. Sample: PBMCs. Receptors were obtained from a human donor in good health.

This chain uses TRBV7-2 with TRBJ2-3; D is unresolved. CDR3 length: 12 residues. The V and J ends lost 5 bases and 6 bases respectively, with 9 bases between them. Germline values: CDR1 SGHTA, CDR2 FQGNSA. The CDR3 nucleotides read TGTGCCAGCAGCAATCTAGTCGATACGCAGTATTTT. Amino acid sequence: CASSNLVDTQYF. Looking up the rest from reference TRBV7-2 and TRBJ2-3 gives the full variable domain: GAGVSQSPSNKVTEKGKDVELRCDPISGHTALYWYRQSLGQGLEFLIYFQGNSAPDKSGLPSDRFSAERTGGSVSTLTIQRTQQEDSAVYLCASSNLVDTQYFGPGTRLTVL.

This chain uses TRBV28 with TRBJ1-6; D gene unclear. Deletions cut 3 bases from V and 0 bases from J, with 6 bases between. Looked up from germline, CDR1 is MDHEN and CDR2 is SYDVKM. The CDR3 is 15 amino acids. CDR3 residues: CASSLGSSYNSPLHF. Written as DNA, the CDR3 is TGTGCCAGCAGTTTGGGGAGCTCCTATAATTCACCCCTCCACTTT.

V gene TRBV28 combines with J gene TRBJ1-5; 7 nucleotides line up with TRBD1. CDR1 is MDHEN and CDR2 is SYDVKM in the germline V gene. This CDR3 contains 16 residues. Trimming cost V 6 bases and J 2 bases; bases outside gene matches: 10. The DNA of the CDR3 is TGTGCCAGCAGCCAGTGGGGTGACAGGGGCAATCAGCCCCAGCATTTT. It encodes CASSQWGDRGNQPQHF.

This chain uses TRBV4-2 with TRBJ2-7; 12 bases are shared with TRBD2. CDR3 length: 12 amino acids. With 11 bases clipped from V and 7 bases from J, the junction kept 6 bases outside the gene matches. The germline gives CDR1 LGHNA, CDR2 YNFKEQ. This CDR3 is CAAGLAGREQYF. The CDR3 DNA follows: TGTGCCGCCGGACTAGCGGGGAGGGAGCAGTACTTC.

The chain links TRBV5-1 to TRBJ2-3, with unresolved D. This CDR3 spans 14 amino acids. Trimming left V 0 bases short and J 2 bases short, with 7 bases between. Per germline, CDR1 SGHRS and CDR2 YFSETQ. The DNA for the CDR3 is TGCGCCAGCAGCTTGGCCACAGTCACAGATACGCAGTATTTT. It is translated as CASSLATVTDTQYF.

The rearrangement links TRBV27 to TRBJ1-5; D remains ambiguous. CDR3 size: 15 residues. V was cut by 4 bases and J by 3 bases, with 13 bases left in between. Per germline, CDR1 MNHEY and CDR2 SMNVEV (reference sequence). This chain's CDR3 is CASSSTIGLNQPQHF. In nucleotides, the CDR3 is TGTGCCAGCAGTTCGACTATCGGGCTCAATCAGCCCCAGCATTTT.

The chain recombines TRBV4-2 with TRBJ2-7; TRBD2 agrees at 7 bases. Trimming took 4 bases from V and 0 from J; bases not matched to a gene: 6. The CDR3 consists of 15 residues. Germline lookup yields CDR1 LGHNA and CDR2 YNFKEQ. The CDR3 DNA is TGTGCCAGCAGCCCGATTGGCGGGAGCTCCTACGAGCAGTACTTC. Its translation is CASSPIGGSSYEQYF.

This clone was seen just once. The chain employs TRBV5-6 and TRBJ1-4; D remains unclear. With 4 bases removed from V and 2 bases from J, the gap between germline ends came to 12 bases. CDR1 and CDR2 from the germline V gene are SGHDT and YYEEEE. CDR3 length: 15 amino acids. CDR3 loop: CASSRTGFTNEKLFF. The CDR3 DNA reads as TGTGCCAGCAGCAGAACCGGGTTCACTAATGAAAAACTGTTTTTT.

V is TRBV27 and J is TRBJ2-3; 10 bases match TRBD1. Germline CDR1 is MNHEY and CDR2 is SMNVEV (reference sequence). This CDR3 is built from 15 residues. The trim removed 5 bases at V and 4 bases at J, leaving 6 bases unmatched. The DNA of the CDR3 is TGTGCCAGCAGTCCGGGACAGGGGAGGGCAGATACGCAGTATTTT. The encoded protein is CASSPGQGRADTQYF.

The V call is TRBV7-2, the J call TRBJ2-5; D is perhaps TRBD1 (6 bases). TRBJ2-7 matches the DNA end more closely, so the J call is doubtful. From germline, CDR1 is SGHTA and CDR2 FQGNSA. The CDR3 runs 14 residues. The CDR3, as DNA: TGTGCCAGCAGCTTAGTACAGGGAGCCTACGAGCAGTACTTC. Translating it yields CASSLVQGAYEQYF.